This paragraph covers one T cell receptor (beta chain) sequence. TCRdb's copy holds only in-frame clones and misses some; the assay was immunoSEQ multiplex PCR. Of roughly 2.2 million clones listed, roughly 92% were seen once; the top ten hold approximately 0.41%. This entry comes from a study of shared clonotypes between healthy human individuals. Study-wide context: CD4 naive and CD4 memory each took three plates per donor, while CD8 naive took two and CD8 memory one.

This CDR3 has 17 amino acids. Germline V gene lookup returns CDR1 SNHLY and CDR2 FYNNEI. V was cut by 6 bases and J by 0 bases, with 20 bases left in between. Sequencing was carried out using naive CD4+ T cells from PBMCs. The sample's subset: CD45RA+ positively selected. This TCR was sampled from a man aged 18 to 30 in good health. Some clones in this sample may be carry-over from other donors' samples. This sequence joins TRBV2 and TRBJ2-5; D is tentatively TRBD1 or TRBD2 (7 bases each). The DNA of the CDR3 is TGTGCCAGCAGGGAGGGGGCCGGCGGGAGCTACCAAGAGACCCAGTACTTC. This translates into CASREGAGGSYQETQYF. The full variable domain, its missing parts supplied by reference TRBV2 and TRBJ2-5, is EPEVTQTPSHQVTQMGQEVILRCVPISNHLYFYWYRQILGQKVEFLVSFYNNEISEKSEIFDDQFSVERPDGSNFTLKIRSTKLEDSAMYFCASREGAGGSYQETQYFGPGTRLLVL.